The T cell receptor beta chain under discussion was sequenced for a study of blood T cells in healthy people across ages. There are 16 residues in the CDR3. CDR1 is SGHDN and CDR2 is FVKESK in the germline V gene. Trimming left V 4 bases short and J 2 bases short, with 16 bases between. The second PCR ran about 7 to 12 cycles with a sample-barcoded 5' primer and J-beta primers. Paired-end reads containing CDR3 totaled no fewer than 2.5 million for each sample. TCRdb itself ran the 5' RACE reads through MiXCR, one entry per CDR3 protein. Among 1.5 million to 2 million distinct CDR3 sequences, 30% to 40% were seen once, and the ten largest hold 10% to 12%.

The chain recombines TRBV14 with TRBJ2-3; D is undetermined. Sequenced input: blood. This TCR was sampled from a woman younger than 45 in good health. The CDR3 is CASSPLLGQVTDTQYF. The CDR3 DNA reads as TGTGCCAGCAGCCCCCTACTGGGTCAGGTCACAGATACGCAGTATTTT.